What follows describes a single T cell receptor (beta chain). There is no known antigen for this receptor. Base qualities are not provided; no much larger clone lies one nucleotide away. To prepare the library, the immunoSEQ multiplex PCR assay was applied. The source is immuneACCESS, and TCRdb retained only in-frame sequences with V and J called. Part of the clones is not carried over; for the studies checked, unresolved V genes explain less than half of this, and the remainder is unexplained. The table for this sample lists roughly 500,000 clones; about 84% of them were counted only once. The ten largest make up more than 0.01% of the sample. This record comes from a study of shared T cell receptors in the human thymus (dated by TCRdb to the early 2020s). For the wider study: The study examined how self-reactive, shared T-cell receptor alpha chains are generated in the human thymus.

Counted from cysteine to phenylalanine, this CDR3 has 17 amino acids. Here the CDR3 DNA is all that survives: 51 bases in frame from base 1. At the junction V is shortened by 0 bases and J by 0 bases, with 13 bases in between. Based on the germline V gene, the CDR1 and CDR2 sequences are SGDLS and YYNGEE. Separately, the same data were catalogued under a study of human thymus T cells. That second report states: Donors were immunologically healthy infants undergoing open corrective cardiac surgery for congenital heart defects in Finland. The thymus tissue came from surgical resects taken out during corrective cardiac surgery. Biased V and J gene segment usage appeared to be present in both thymic and peripheral blood repertoires. The related research reported highly overlapping thymic TCR repertoires among unrelated individuals. The study characterized TCR alpha and beta repertoires from about 8 infant thymus samples and a few related peripheral blood samples. Donor ages ranging from about 6 to 250 days were recorded, and over 5 male and a couple of female infants were included in the cohort. Thymocytes were released mechanically from tissue and stored at -70 °C as pellets of roughly 9-31 million cells. Genomic DNA was extracted from frozen cell pellets with a QIAsymphony instrument. TCRB and TCRAD loci were amplified from a standardized quantity of quality-controlled genomic DNA using the immunoSEQ multiplex PCR assay. Amplicons spanned the V(D)J region at a length sufficient to cover the CDR3 and identify V and J genes. Through the commercial immunoSEQ service, the amplicons were sequenced on an Illumina platform. Primer bias and sequencing errors were corrected using previously described methods, and TCRAD and TCRB definitions followed the IMGT database. Repertoires were analysed with immunoSEQ Analyzer 3.0 and VDJTools, covering basic statistics, V/J segment usage, diversity estimates, rarefaction and pairwise overlap. Chao1, ChaoE, Efron-Thisted, Shannon and inverse Simpson indices were used to estimate diversity, which was also estimated on datasets down-sampled to the smallest sample. Repertoire overlap used strict matching of CDR3 nucleotide sequence, V gene and J gene, with Jaccard-based multidimensional scaling clustering. On average, around 810,000 unique TCRB clonotypes were obtained from thymus samples, compared with 75,000 to 90,000 from blood samples.

The sequence was collected from a boy less than two years old with a congenital heart defect. Donor details come from another sample of the same person, matched by shared clones. The rearrangement combines TRBV9 with TRBJ2-1; the D gene lacks a confident call. Source material: thymocytes. The DNA is as follows: TGTGCCAGCAGCGTAGCTGAGGCTCTACTCTCCTACAATGAGCAGTTCTTC. Translated, it reads CASSVAEALLSYNEQFF.